This passage covers 13 T cell receptor beta chains from one sample sequenced in a study of siplizumab effects on memory and regulatory T cells. Method: immunoSEQ multiplex PCR; TCRdb's copy keeps in-frame clones and lacks some. The table records more than 75,000 clones, 80% to 95% of them present only once. Sample: CD8+ T cells sorted from blood. The receptors originated from a human donor in good health.

The rearrangement joins TRBV29-1 to TRBJ1-1; D is ambiguous. Germline V CDR1 and CDR2: SQVTM, ANQGSEA. Trimming took 4 bases from V and 1 from J, leaving 4 bases between them. This CDR3 contains 11 residues. DNA for the CDR3: TGCAGCGTTGGCCAGAACACTGAAGCTTTCTTT. It codes for CSVGQNTEAFF.

The genes are TRBV2 and TRBJ2-7, with TRBD2 identical over 9 bases. Trimming removed 6 bases from V and 3 bases from J; junction bases left unmatched: 3. CDR3 length: 13 amino acids. CDR1 is SNHLY, CDR2 FYNNEI, per germline. CDR3 protein: CASRTSGYYEQYF. CDR3 bases: TGTGCCAGCAGGACTAGCGGTTACTACGAGCAGTACTTC.

The rearrangement uses TRBV4-1 and TRBJ1-1; D remains ambiguous. V dropped 1 base and J dropped 7 bases, with 7 bases sitting between them. Germline V gene data show CDR1 as MGHRA and CDR2 as YSYEKL. The CDR3 runs to 12 residues. CDR3 coding DNA: TGCGCCAGCAGCCAAGGCGGCAGTGAAGCTTTCTTT. Its translation is CASSQGGSEAFF.

The chain carries TRBV9 and TRBJ1-4; 8 bases line up with TRBD1. Trimming at V came to 4 bases and at J to 3 bases, leaving 5 bases not matched to a gene. Germline V gene sequence: CDR1 SGDLS, CDR2 YYNGEE. The CDR3 length is 15 residues. The CDR3 DNA reads TGTGCCAGCAGCCGACAGGGGTCGGCTAATGAAAAACTGTTTTTT. This sequence encodes CASSRQGSANEKLFF.

CDR3 coding DNA: TGTGCCAGCAGCTTCGTTGTCTACGAGCAGTACTTC. It encodes CASSFVVYEQYF. V and J are TRBV11-3 and TRBJ2-7; no clear D gene. This CDR3 has 12 amino acids. Germline V gene sequence: CDR1 SGHNT, CDR2 YENEEA. V was shortened by 3 bases and J by 3 bases, with 6 bases between the two germline ends.

CDR3 DNA: TGTGCCAGCAGCTTGACGCAAAGCTCCTACGAGCAGTACTTC. It yields the protein CASSLTQSSYEQYF. The chain couples TRBV5-5 to TRBJ2-7; D ambiguous. The CDR3 is 14 residues long. V was trimmed by 1 base and J by 0 bases, leaving 8 bases between them. Germline CDR1 reads SGHKS; CDR2 reads YYEKEE (reference sequence). Full variable domain (missing parts from reference TRBV5-5 and TRBJ2-7): DAGVTQSPTHLIKTRGQQVTLRCSPISGHKSVSWYQQVLGQGPQFIFQYYEKEERGRGNFPDRFSARQFPNYSSELNVNALLLGDSALYLCASSLTQSSYEQYFGPGTRLTVT.

The chain links TRBV7-6 to TRBJ2-2, with TRBD1 matching 12 bases. In germline, CDR1 is SGHVS, CDR2 FNYEAQ. Trimming removed 4 bases from V and 7 bases from J; junction bases left unmatched: 7. The CDR3 sequence is 16 residues long. CDR3 sequence reads: CASSSPGQGAVGELFF. CDR3 DNA sequence: TGTGCCAGCAGCTCACCGGGACAGGGGGCTGTCGGGGAGCTGTTTTTT. The variable domain in full, with the rest retrieved from reference TRBV7-6 and TRBJ2-2, is GAGVSQSPRYKVTKRGQDVALRCDPISGHVSLYWYRQALGQGPEFLTYFNYEAQQDKSGLPNDRFSAERPEGSISTLTIQRTEQRDSAMYRCASSSPGQGAVGELFFGEGSRLTVL.

V and J are TRBV7-6 and TRBJ2-3; tentative D call: TRBD2 (6 bases). V was trimmed by 1 base and J by 3 bases, leaving 14 bases between them. The CDR3 totals 16 residues. Germline V gene data show CDR1 as SGHVS and CDR2 as FNYEAQ. The CDR3 nucleotides read TGTGCCAGCAGCTTAGAAACGGGACTGACTACAGATACGCAGTATTTT. Protein sequence: CASSLETGLTTDTQYF.

This clone was seen a single time. The V gene is TRBV27, the J gene TRBJ2-5; 9 nucleotides line up with TRBD2. The junction had 5 bases not matched to a gene; V was cut back by 0 bases and J by 3 bases. Germline lookup yields CDR1 MNHEY and CDR2 SMNVEV (reference sequence). The CDR3 is 16 amino acids. CDR3 sequence (DNA): TGTGCCAGCAGTTTATCGTTGGGACTAGCTAAAGAGACCCAGTACTTC. This sequence encodes CASSLSLGLAKETQYF.

DNA for the CDR3: TGTGCCAGCAGCCCCCGGGTCCCACCGAACACTGAAGCTTTCTTT. Its translation is CASSPRVPPNTEAFF. The V and J genes are TRBV7-6 and TRBJ1-1; D not certain. Trimming cost V 5 bases and J 1 base, with 14 bases left between them. Germline loops: CDR1 SGHVS, CDR2 FNYEAQ. The CDR3 extends over 15 amino acids.

This clone was observed a few times. J is TRBJ1-5 and V is TRBV19; 8 bases are shared with TRBD1. From germline, CDR1 is LNHDA and CDR2 SQIVND (reference sequence). After removal of 3 bases from V and 7 bases from J, the junction contained 8 bases not matched to a gene. CDR3 length: 15 residues. The CDR3 reads CASSIFTGGRQPQHF. CDR3 DNA sequence: TGTGCCAGTAGTATCTTCACAGGGGGAAGGCAGCCCCAGCATTTT.

This clone occurred once. The chain employs TRBV7-6 and TRBJ1-1; D might be TRBD1 (5 bases). CDR1 and CDR2 (germline): SGHVS, FNYEAQ. V was pared by 3 bases and J by 1 base, with 12 bases between. The CDR3 consists of 15 residues. CDR3 loop: CASSFSLGRNTEAFF. The CDR3 DNA reads as TGTGCCAGCAGCTTCAGCCTGGGGCGGAACACTGAAGCTTTCTTT.

V is TRBV9 and J is TRBJ2-7, with 8 bases lining up with TRBD1. CDR1 and CDR2 from the germline V gene are SGDLS and YYNGEE. This CDR3 comprises 16 residues. V shed 3 bases and J 4 bases; nucleotides not matched to a gene: 12. The CDR3 nucleotides read TGTGCCAGCAGCGCGGGCACCGGGACAGGAGCTTACGAGCAGTACTTC. Residues: CASSAGTGTGAYEQYF. Full variable domain (rest looked up from reference TRBV9 and TRBJ2-7): DSGVTQTPKHLITATGQRVTLRCSPRSGDLSVYWYQQSLDQGLQFLIQYYNGEERAKGNILERFSAQQFPDLHSELNLSSLELGDSALYFCASSAGTGTGAYEQYFGPGTRLTVT.